One and the same sample provided the 20 T cell receptor beta chains below, sequenced in a study of cytomegalovirus exposure and HLA in healthy donors. This table comes from immunoSEQ multiplex PCR, and its TCRdb copy is limited to in-frame clones, with some not included. The top ten clones hold about 2.8% of a sample with fewer than 250,000 clones, around 87% of them seen once. Material: PBMCs. All receptors derive from a young man in good health and CMV-seronegative.

The chain recombines TRBV6-5 with TRBJ1-1; possible D gene TRBD1, 6 bases. V gave up 0 bases and J gave up 1 base, with 9 bases separating them. The CDR3 extends over 15 amino acids. Germline V lookup: CDR1 MNHEY, CDR2 SVGAGI. The CDR3 DNA is TGTGCCAGCAGTTACTCGGGACAACAGAACACTGAAGCTTTCTTT. Translated, it gives CASSYSGQQNTEAFF.

The count of this clone is one. The rearrangement uses TRBV5-4 and TRBJ2-1; D is ambiguous. CDR3 length equals 11 residues. Germline V gene data show CDR1 as SGHNT and CDR2 as YYREEE (reference sequence). The V end lost 4 bases, the J end lost 9 bases, and 8 bases lay between the germline ends. CDR3 nucleotides: TGTGCCAGCAGCAGCCAAAGTGAGCAGTTCTTC. This codes for CASSSQSEQFF.

The chain joins TRBV12-5 to TRBJ2-1, with D perhaps matching TRBD2 (5 bases). Trimming removed 5 bases from V and 10 bases from J, with 6 bases in between. The germline V gene encodes CDR1 LGHNT and CDR2 FRNRAP. The CDR3 is 10 residues long. CDR3 in amino acids: CASGTGEQFF. The CDR3 DNA reads as TGTGCTAGTGGTACGGGAGAGCAGTTCTTC.

The gene calls are TRBV28 and TRBJ2-7; 7 nucleotides agree with TRBD2. The junction had 10 bases not matched to a gene; V was cut back by 5 bases and J by 6 bases. The CDR3 covers 14 residues. Germline V lookup: CDR1 MDHEN, CDR2 SYDVKM. The CDR3 DNA reads as TGTGCCAGCAGTCGTTTGGGGGGGTGGAGCGAGCAGTACTTC. As protein: CASSRLGGWSEQYF.

V and J are TRBV6-6 and TRBJ2-2; 8 positions match TRBD2. V lost 8 bases, J lost 4 bases, and 9 bases stayed unmatched. Looked up from germline, CDR1 is MNHNY and CDR2 is SVGAGI (reference sequence). The CDR3 has 15 residues. The CDR3 loop is CASCRDAGGTGELFF. CDR3 sequence (DNA): TGTGCCAGCTGCAGGGATGCGGGGGGCACCGGGGAGCTGTTTTTT.

The J gene is TRBJ1-1, the V gene TRBV12-5; the D gene is possibly TRBD1 (6 bases). The germline V and J ends were trimmed by 9 bases and 4 bases, with 21 bases remaining between them. The germline CDR1 and CDR2 sequences are LGHNT and FRNRAP. The CDR3 length is 15 residues. This CDR3 reads CASRDTRGVGTEAFF. The CDR3 DNA reads TGTGCTAGCCGGGACACCCGGGGTGTGGGCACTGAAGCTTTCTTT.

The chain combines TRBV18 with TRBJ1-5; 9 bases align to TRBD1. Germline trimming cut 5 bases from V and 6 bases from J; bases unmatched to any gene: 11. Germline V gives CDR1 KGHSH, CDR2 LQKENI. The CDR3 runs 16 residues. The CDR3 sequence: CASSSNSGTGSQPQHF. In DNA form, the CDR3 reads TGTGCCAGCTCAAGCAATTCCGGGACAGGGAGTCAGCCCCAGCATTTT.

The V and J genes are TRBV27 and TRBJ1-1, with unresolved D. V lost 1 base and J 1 base, leaving 4 bases between the germline ends. The germline CDR1 and CDR2 sequences are MNHEY and SMNVEV (reference sequence). This CDR3 is built from 13 residues. The CDR3 loop reads CASSLYQNTEAFF. DNA for the CDR3: TGTGCCAGCAGTTTATATCAGAACACTGAAGCTTTCTTT.

V gene TRBV5-1 combines with J gene TRBJ2-5; D uncertain. The CDR3 is 11 amino acids. V dropped 6 bases and J dropped 1 base, with 4 bases sitting between them. Germline V lookup: CDR1 SGHRS, CDR2 YFSETQ. This chain's CDR3 is CASTSQETQYF. In nucleotides, the CDR3 is TGCGCCAGCACCTCCCAAGAGACCCAGTACTTC.

The chain carries TRBV19 and TRBJ2-7; 11 bases are a match to TRBD2. Germline CDR1 and CDR2: LNHDA and SQIVND (reference sequence). CDR3 length: 13 residues. Unmatched junction bases numbered 3, after V lost 5 bases and J lost 6 bases. The CDR3 nucleotides read TGTGCCAGTAGTCCCGGGACTAGCGGCGAGCAGTACTTC. Encoded protein: CASSPGTSGEQYF.

This chain connects TRBV6-5 to TRBJ2-2; the match to TRBD1 covers 12 bases. Trimming took 2 bases from V and 7 from J; bases not matched to a gene: 5. The CDR3 is made up of 16 amino acids. Germline CDR1 is MNHEY and CDR2 is SVGAGI. The CDR3 sequence is CASSYRDRGHGGELFF. The CDR3 DNA reads as TGTGCCAGCAGTTACCGGGACAGGGGGCATGGCGGGGAGCTGTTTTTT.

The rearrangement joins TRBV27 to TRBJ2-1, with 9 nucleotides matching TRBD2. From germline, CDR1 is MNHEY and CDR2 SMNVEV (reference sequence). The CDR3 is 18 amino acids. The V gene end was trimmed by 4 bases and the J gene end by 1 base; junction bases not matched to a gene: 11. The CDR3 region is CASSSSSGIASSYNEQFF. CDR3 in DNA: TGTGCCAGCAGTTCGTCTAGCGGGATCGCTTCTTCCTACAATGAGCAGTTCTTC.

V usage is TRBV2 and J usage is TRBJ2-3; the match to TRBD2 covers 8 bases. Per germline, CDR1 SNHLY and CDR2 FYNNEI. CDR3 length: 15 amino acids. V gave up 8 bases and J gave up 1 base; unmatched junction bases: 8. The DNA of the CDR3 is TGTGCCAGCCCCGAAACAGCGGGAGGCACAGATACGCAGTATTTT. Translating gives CASPETAGGTDTQYF.

V is TRBV28 and J is TRBJ1-2; no clear D. CDR3 length: 13 residues. Trimming removed 5 bases from V and 4 bases from J, with 11 bases in between. CDR1 is MDHEN, CDR2 SYDVKM, per germline. The CDR3 DNA sequence: TGTGCCAGCAGTCTGGAGTCTGGCTATGGCTACACCTTC. Its protein product is CASSLESGYGYTF.

This clone was picked up a small number of times. The V call is TRBV2, the J call TRBJ1-5, with D possibly being TRBD1 (6 bases). The CDR3 is 14 residues long. CDR1 is SNHLY and CDR2 is FYNNEI in the germline V gene. The ends were cut back, 6 bases at V and 8 bases at J, with 17 bases in the middle. The CDR3 protein is CASSDRTGLEPQHF. The CDR3 DNA reads TGTGCCAGCAGCGACCGAACAGGGCTCGAGCCCCAGCATTTT.

The chain employs TRBV28 and TRBJ2-1, with 11 bases identical to TRBD2. This CDR3 has 15 residues. The germline V gene encodes CDR1 MDHEN and CDR2 SYDVKM. The V segment lost 4 bases and the J segment 5 bases; nucleotides outside the gene matches: 4. The CDR3 is CASSSSSGRDNEQFF. The CDR3, as DNA: TGTGCCAGCAGTTCAAGTAGCGGGAGGGACAATGAGCAGTTCTTC.

Only one count was recorded for this clone. The rearrangement joins TRBV7-9 to TRBJ1-1; D is possibly TRBD1 (5 bases). Germline V gene sequence: CDR1 SEHNR, CDR2 FQNEAQ (reference sequence). With 4 bases removed from V and 4 bases from J, the gap between germline ends came to 16 bases. The CDR3 consists of 15 residues. The CDR3 reads CASSSRDRRGTEAFF. As DNA, the CDR3 is TGTGCCAGCAGCTCCCGTGACAGAAGGGGCACTGAAGCTTTCTTT.

The chain is built from TRBV19 and TRBJ1-2; D remains ambiguous. Germline V gives CDR1 LNHDA, CDR2 SQIVND (reference sequence). This CDR3 region has 13 residues. Trimming removed 2 bases at V and 9 bases at J, with 13 bases between. The CDR3 here is CASSILPRDSYTF. Written as DNA, the CDR3 is TGTGCCAGTAGTATATTGCCACGAGATAGCTACACCTTC.

On this clone itself: This CDR3 is also generated by other DNA sequences in the sample. This sequence joins TRBV7-2 and TRBJ1-2; tentative D call: TRBD1 (5 bases). The CDR3 covers 14 residues. Trimming removed 1 base from V and 1 base from J, with 7 bases in between. Per germline, CDR1 SGHTA and CDR2 FQGNSA. The CDR3 DNA reads as TGTGCCAGCAGCTTAGGGCAGGGTAACTATGGCTACACCTTC. This sequence encodes CASSLGQGNYGYTF.

This clone showed up just a few times. J is TRBJ1-5 and V is TRBV6-5; tentatively, D is TRBD1 (6 bases). Germline CDR1 is MNHEY and CDR2 is SVGAGI. The CDR3 covers 14 residues. The V end was cut by 5 bases, the J end by 3 bases, with 11 bases between. Written as DNA, the CDR3 is TGTGCCAGCAGTAAACAGGGAAACAATCAGCCCCAGCATTTT. It is translated as CASSKQGNNQPQHF.